This entry lists 27 T cell receptor beta chains sequenced from one sample in a study of technical replicates of blood from a few donors. TCRdb's table, derived via immunoSEQ multiplex PCR, lists solely in-frame clones and lacks some. The sample has more than 90,000 clones, 90% to 96% seen once. Sample: T cells isolated from PBMCs. The receptors were sampled from a human donor in good health.

The J gene is TRBJ2-1, the V gene TRBV20-1; D gene ambiguous. V shed 6 bases and J shed 12 bases, with 12 bases lying between them. CDR3 length: 10 residues. Per germline, CDR1 DFQATT and CDR2 SNEGSKA (reference sequence). The CDR3 bases are TGCAGTGCCGACTCCTTTTGGCAGTTCTTC. It codes for CSADSFWQFF.

The chain carries TRBV5-1 and TRBJ2-5; 16 bases map to TRBD2. J lost 3 bases, V lost 3 bases, and 5 bases had no gene match. The CDR3 length is 17 residues. Germline lookup yields CDR1 SGHRS and CDR2 YFSETQ. The CDR3 reads CASSWGTSGRAEETQYF. CDR3 coding DNA: TGCGCCAGCAGCTGGGGGACTAGCGGGAGGGCCGAAGAGACCCAGTACTTC.

V is TRBV28 and J is TRBJ1-2, with 9 bases lining up with TRBD1. After removal of 3 bases from V and 5 bases from J, the junction contained 7 bases not matched to a gene. CDR3 length: 15 amino acids. The germline V gene encodes CDR1 MDHEN and CDR2 SYDVKM. CDR3 loop: CASSFTGQGLYGYTF. The CDR3 DNA is TGTGCCAGCAGTTTTACGGGACAGGGACTGTATGGCTACACCTTC.

The chain links TRBV4-2 to TRBJ2-1; D call uncertain. The germline CDR1 and CDR2 sequences are LGHNA and YNFKEQ. V was shortened by 0 bases and J by 4 bases, with 13 bases between the two germline ends. The CDR3 is made up of 16 amino acids. CDR3 sequence (DNA): TGTGCCAGCAGCCAAGACCCTCGTGGGCTTTACAATGAGCAGTTCTTC. Protein: CASSQDPRGLYNEQFF.

The chain employs TRBV6-5 and TRBJ1-5; 7 positions agree with TRBD1. The CDR3 loop spans 16 amino acids. Germline V CDR1 and CDR2: MNHEY, SVGAGI. Trimming at V came to 4 bases and at J to 2 bases, leaving 8 bases not matched to a gene. The CDR3 is CASSLNRGEGNQPQHF. CDR3 coding DNA: TGTGCCAGCAGTTTAAACAGGGGCGAGGGCAATCAGCCCCAGCATTTT.

This clone has a handful of counts. The chain links TRBV6-1 to TRBJ2-1, with 12 bases that match TRBD2. There are 14 residues in the CDR3. Germline CDR1 is MNHNS and CDR2 is SASEGT. Losses at the gene ends were 7 bases for V and 5 bases for J; bases not matched to a gene: 3. CDR3 residues: CASITSGGHNEQFF. The CDR3 DNA is TGTGCCAGCATAACTAGCGGGGGGCACAATGAGCAGTTCTTC.

The gene calls are TRBV27 and TRBJ1-5; D unresolved. The germline CDR1 and CDR2 sequences are MNHEY and SMNVEV (reference sequence). The CDR3 has 14 amino acids. V was cut by 3 bases and J by 1 base, with 7 bases left in between. CDR3 residues: CASSFEGSNQPQHF. For the CDR3, the DNA is TGTGCCAGCAGTTTTGAGGGCAGCAATCAGCCCCAGCATTTT.

The chain links TRBV13 to TRBJ1-3; D may be TRBD1 (5 bases). The V and J ends lost 5 bases and 0 bases respectively, with 8 bases between them. Germline lookup yields CDR1 PRHDT and CDR2 FYEKMQ (reference sequence). This CDR3 contains 14 residues. The CDR3 DNA reads TGTGCCAGCAGCGACAGAACCTCTGGAAACACCATATATTTT. Protein sequence: CASSDRTSGNTIYF.

This clone was seen once. The genes are TRBV7-6 and TRBJ2-1; TRBD2 matches 14 bases. Germline V gene data show CDR1 as SGHVS and CDR2 as FNYEAQ. This CDR3 comprises 16 residues. With V trimmed by 0 bases and J by 9 bases, 4 bases remained unmatched. CDR3 nucleotides: TGTGCCAGCAGCTTAGCCGGGACTAGCGGGAGAATTGAGCAGTTCTTC. It specifies CASSLAGTSGRIEQFF. Filled out from reference TRBV7-6 and TRBJ2-1, the complete variable domain reads GAGVSQSPRYKVTKRGQDVALRCDPISGHVSLYWYRQALGQGPEFLTYFNYEAQQDKSGLPNDRFSAERPEGSISTLTIQRTEQRDSAMYRCASSLAGTSGRIEQFFGPGTRLTVL.

The J gene is TRBJ1-2, the V gene TRBV27, with D possibly being TRBD1 (5 bases). The CDR3 runs to 13 residues. CDR1 is MNHEY and CDR2 is SMNVEV in the germline V gene (reference sequence). V was trimmed by 2 bases and J by 6 bases, leaving 10 bases between them. As DNA, the CDR3 is TGTGCCAGCAGTTTAGGGGGGGGAAATGGCTACACCTTC. The encoded protein is CASSLGGGNGYTF.

This clone was found once. The chain carries TRBV6-1 and TRBJ1-2; tentative D call: TRBD1 (6 bases). Germline V lookup: CDR1 MNHNS, CDR2 SASEGT. There are 14 residues in the CDR3. V gave up 1 base and J gave up 4 bases, with 10 bases separating them. The CDR3 protein is CASSEGGGGYGYTF. The DNA of the CDR3 is TGTGCCAGCAGTGAAGGAGGGGGTGGCTATGGCTACACCTTC.

V usage is TRBV9 and J usage is TRBJ1-5; D not certain. Germline V gives CDR1 SGDLS, CDR2 YYNGEE. The CDR3 loop spans 15 amino acids. V shed 4 bases and J shed 7 bases, with 18 bases lying between them. CDR3 DNA: TGTGCCAGCAGCCCCCGGACTTTGGATTACCAGCCCCAGCATTTT. This sequence encodes CASSPRTLDYQPQHF.

The chain is built from TRBV29-1 and TRBJ2-3; a possible D gene is TRBD1 (5 bases). Trimming removed 3 bases from V and 4 bases from J, with 14 bases in between. The CDR3 is made up of 14 amino acids. From germline, CDR1 is SQVTM and CDR2 ANQGSEA. The CDR3 DNA sequence: TGCAGCGTTGATTCAGGGCTAGAGGCAGATACGCAGTATTTT. It yields the protein CSVDSGLEADTQYF.

V and J are TRBV4-1 and TRBJ2-7, with D possibly being TRBD2 (5 bases). Per germline, CDR1 MGHRA and CDR2 YSYEKL. Trimming removed 4 bases at V and 3 bases at J, with 13 bases between. This CDR3 has 14 amino acids. As DNA, the CDR3 is TGCGCCAGCAGCCCAGAAGGAGGCAGCTACGAGCAGTACTTC. This encodes CASSPEGGSYEQYF.

Details on this clone: Other DNA sequences within the sample encode an identical CDR3. The V and J genes are TRBV7-9 and TRBJ1-1, with D hard to call. The germline V gene encodes CDR1 SEHNR and CDR2 FQNEAQ (reference sequence). The V end was cut by 2 bases, the J end by 1 base, with 5 bases between. The length of the CDR3 is 13 residues. The CDR3 reads CASSLRGNTEAFF. The CDR3 DNA is TGTGCCAGCAGCTTACGGGGGAACACTGAAGCTTTCTTT.

This clone was observed a single time. This chain links TRBV6-6 with TRBJ1-1; possible D gene TRBD1, 6 bases. The CDR3 consists of 14 residues. Trimming left V 0 bases short and J 7 bases short, with 12 bases between. The germline V gene encodes CDR1 MNHNY and CDR2 SVGAGI (reference sequence). CDR3 in amino acids: CASSYSGGAVEAFF. In nucleotides, the CDR3 is TGTGCCAGCAGTTACTCCGGGGGGGCCGTTGAAGCTTTCTTT.

This clone occurred once. The CDR3 sequence is CASEKSAGGPYNEQFF. CDR3 bases: TGTGCCAGCGAGAAGAGCGCGGGAGGGCCCTACAATGAGCAGTTCTTC. The rearrangement links TRBV6-4 to TRBJ2-1, with 9 nucleotides matching TRBD2. The CDR3 loop spans 16 amino acids. Per the germline V gene, CDR1 is MRHNA and CDR2 is SNTAGT. The V gene end was trimmed by 8 bases and the J gene end by 2 bases; junction bases not matched to a gene: 10.

The V gene is TRBV30, the J gene TRBJ2-1; the match to TRBD2 covers 8 bases. With 3 bases clipped from V and 10 bases from J, the junction kept 8 bases outside the gene matches. Germline values: CDR1 GTSNPN, CDR2 SVGIG (reference sequence). CDR3 length: 13 residues. CDR3 sequence: CAWSVSGTGEQFF. CDR3 in DNA: TGTGCCTGGAGCGTTAGCGGGACGGGGGAGCAGTTCTTC. The entire variable domain, with the rest obtained from reference TRBV30 and TRBJ2-1, is as follows: SQTIHQWPATLVQPVGSPLSLECTVEGTSNPNLYWYRQAAGRGLQLLFYSVGIGQISSEVPQNLSASRPQDRQFILSSKKLLLSDSGFYLCAWSVSGTGEQFFGPGTRLTVL.

The gene calls are TRBV4-1 and TRBJ1-5; 7 bases match TRBD1. The CDR3 has 15 residues. Germline lookup yields CDR1 MGHRA and CDR2 YSYEKL. J was trimmed by 6 bases and V by 0 bases; bases with no gene match: 5. The CDR3 protein is CASSQEGKGAQPQHF. The CDR3 DNA is TGCGCCAGCAGCCAAGAAGGCAAGGGGGCTCAGCCCCAGCATTTT.

The genes are TRBV2 and TRBJ1-1; 9 nucleotides line up with TRBD1. Germline lookup yields CDR1 SNHLY and CDR2 FYNNEI. The J segment lost 6 bases and the V segment lost 6 bases, leaving 8 bases of the junction unmatched. This CDR3 contains 14 residues. The CDR3 is CASRWDREVSEAFF. In DNA, the CDR3 is TGTGCCAGCAGATGGGACAGGGAGGTCTCTGAAGCTTTCTTT.

Here the CDR3 reads CASSLNRALQTYNEQFF. The CDR3, as DNA: TGTGCCAGCAGCTTAAACAGGGCCCTCCAAACCTACAATGAGCAGTTCTTC. The chain links TRBV7-2 to TRBJ2-1, with a weak D call TRBD1 (6 bases). V shed 2 bases and J shed 2 bases, with 16 bases lying between them. This CDR3 has 17 residues. The germline V gene encodes CDR1 SGHTA and CDR2 FQGNSA.

V and J are TRBV5-6 and TRBJ1-1; 11 bases fit TRBD1. The CDR3 has 14 residues. Germline V gene sequence: CDR1 SGHDT, CDR2 YYEEEE. V lost 3 bases to trimming and J lost 3 bases; unmatched junction nucleotides: 1. CDR3 residues: CASSWGQGDTEAFF. DNA for the CDR3: TGTGCCAGCAGCTGGGGACAGGGGGACACTGAAGCTTTCTTT.

V gene TRBV4-1 combines with J gene TRBJ2-7; 11 positions match TRBD2. Germline CDR1 and CDR2: MGHRA and YSYEKL. The CDR3 runs to 15 residues. V shed 1 base and J 6 bases; nucleotides not matched to a gene: 5. CDR3 DNA sequence: TGCGCCAGCAGCCAAGGAAGTCTAGCGGGAGGCGAGCAGTACTTC. Protein: CASSQGSLAGGEQYF.

The CDR3 nucleotides read TGTGCCAGCAGCCCAAACTCCTACGAGCAGTACTTC. Encoded protein: CASSPNSYEQYF. The chain is built from TRBV13 and TRBJ2-7, with D unclear. The V gene's germline CDR1 is PRHDT and CDR2 FYEKMQ (reference sequence). CDR3 length: 12 residues. Trimming pared 5 bases from V and 0 bases from J, leaving 5 bases between. Using reference TRBV13 and TRBJ2-7 for the parts outside the CDR3, the full variable domain is AAGVIQSPRHLIKEKRETATLKCYPIPRHDTVYWYQQGPGQDPQFLISFYEKMQSDKGSIPDRFSAQQFSDYHSELNMSSLELGDSALYFCASSPNSYEQYFGPGTRLTVT.

The V gene is TRBV5-6, the J gene TRBJ2-1; D not certain. Per the germline V gene, CDR1 is SGHDT and CDR2 is YYEEEE. Trimming stripped 4 bases from V and 0 bases from J, with 8 bases between. This CDR3 region has 14 residues. The CDR3 coding sequence is TGTGCCAGCAGCCCCAAGAGCTCCTACAATGAGCAGTTCTTC. Residues: CASSPKSSYNEQFF.

V is TRBV28 and J is TRBJ1-2, with D possibly being TRBD1 (5 bases). V lost 2 bases and J 4 bases, leaving 11 bases between the germline ends. The germline V gene has CDR1 MDHEN and CDR2 SYDVKM. This CDR3 region has 14 residues. The CDR3, as DNA: TGTGCCAGCAGTTTAGTGACAGACAGCTATGGCTACACCTTC. Translated: CASSLVTDSYGYTF.

This clone was counted once. The chain employs TRBV10-3 and TRBJ2-7, with 7 bases aligning to TRBD2. The germline V gene has CDR1 ENHRY and CDR2 SYGVKD. The CDR3 totals 12 residues. CDR3 sequence: CAQRRGSYEQYF. The DNA of the CDR3 is TGTGCTCAACGGCGGGGGTCGTACGAGCAGTACTTC.